This T cell receptor (beta chain) was profiled in a study of cytomegalovirus exposure and HLA in healthy donors. This PCR relied on a set of 60 Vbeta primers and 13 Jbeta primers. This table comes from immunoSEQ multiplex PCR, and its TCRdb copy is limited to in-frame clones, with some not included. The sample carries over 150,000 clones, 77% recorded once. The sequenced sample consisted of PBMCs. The sequence was collected from a woman aged 35 to 49 in good health and CMV-seropositive.

In DNA, the CDR3 is TGTGCCAGCAGTTTGGGGGGAAGCAATCAGCCCCAGCATTTT. Translating it yields CASSLGGSNQPQHF. The chain couples TRBV6-5 to TRBJ1-5, with D perhaps matching TRBD1 (5 bases). The CDR3 contains 14 residues. Trimming left V 4 bases short and J 1 base short, with 8 bases between. The V gene's germline CDR1 is MNHEY and CDR2 SVGAGI.